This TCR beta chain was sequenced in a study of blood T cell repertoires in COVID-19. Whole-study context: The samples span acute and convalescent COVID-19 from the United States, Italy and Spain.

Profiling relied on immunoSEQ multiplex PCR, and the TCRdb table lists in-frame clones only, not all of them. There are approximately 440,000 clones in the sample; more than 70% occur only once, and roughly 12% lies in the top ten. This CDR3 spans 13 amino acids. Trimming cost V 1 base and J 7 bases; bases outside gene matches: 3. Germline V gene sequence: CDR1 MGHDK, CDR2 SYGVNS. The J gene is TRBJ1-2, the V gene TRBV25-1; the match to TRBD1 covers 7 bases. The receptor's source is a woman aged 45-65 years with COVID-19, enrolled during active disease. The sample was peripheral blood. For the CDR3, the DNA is TGTGCCAGCAGTGAATCAAGGGGGCTTGGCTACACCTTC. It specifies CASSESRGLGYTF.